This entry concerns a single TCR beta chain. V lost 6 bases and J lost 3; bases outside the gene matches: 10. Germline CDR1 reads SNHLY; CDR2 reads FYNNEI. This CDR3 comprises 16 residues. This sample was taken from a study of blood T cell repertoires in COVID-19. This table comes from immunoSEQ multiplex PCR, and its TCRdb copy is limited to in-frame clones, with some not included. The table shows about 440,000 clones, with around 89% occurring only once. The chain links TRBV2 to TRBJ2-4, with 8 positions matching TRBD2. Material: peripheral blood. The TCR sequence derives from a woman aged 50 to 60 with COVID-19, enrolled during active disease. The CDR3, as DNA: TGTGCCAGCAGCCCCGGGTTAGCGGGGCTCAAAAACATTCAGTACTTC. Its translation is CASSPGLAGLKNIQYF. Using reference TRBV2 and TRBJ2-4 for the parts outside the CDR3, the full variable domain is EPEVTQTPSHQVTQMGQEVILRCVPISNHLYFYWYRQILGQKVEFLVSFYNNEISEKSEIFDDQFSVERPDGSNFTLKIRSTKLEDSAMYFCASSPGLAGLKNIQYFGAGTRLSVL.